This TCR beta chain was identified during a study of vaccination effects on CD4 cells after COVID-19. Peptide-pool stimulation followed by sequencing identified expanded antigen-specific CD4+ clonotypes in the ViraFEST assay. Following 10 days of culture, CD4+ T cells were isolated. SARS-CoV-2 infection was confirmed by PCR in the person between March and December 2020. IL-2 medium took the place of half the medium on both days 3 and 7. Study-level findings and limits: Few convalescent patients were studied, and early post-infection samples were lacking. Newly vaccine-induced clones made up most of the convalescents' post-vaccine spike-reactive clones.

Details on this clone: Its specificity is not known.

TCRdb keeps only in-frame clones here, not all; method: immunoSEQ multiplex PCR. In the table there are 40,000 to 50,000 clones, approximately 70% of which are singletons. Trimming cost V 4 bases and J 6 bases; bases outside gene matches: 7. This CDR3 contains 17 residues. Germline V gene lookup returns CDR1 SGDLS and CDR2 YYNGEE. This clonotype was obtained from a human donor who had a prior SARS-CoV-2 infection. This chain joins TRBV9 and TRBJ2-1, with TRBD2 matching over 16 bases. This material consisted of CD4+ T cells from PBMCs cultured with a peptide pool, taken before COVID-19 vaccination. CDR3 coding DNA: TGTGCCAGCAGCCTTGGGACTAGCGGGAGGGACAGCAATGAGCAGTTCTTC. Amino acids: CASSLGTSGRDSNEQFF.